This section outlines one T cell receptor beta chain sequence together with its context. The antigen remains undetermined. It was with 60 Vbeta and 13 Jbeta primers that the PCR ran. Assay used: immunoSEQ multiplex PCR; TCRdb lists only in-frame clones, some missing. The sample lists approximately 88,000 clones; roughly 76% were seen once. This sample stems from a study of cytomegalovirus exposure and HLA in healthy donors. With 6 bases removed from V and 4 bases from J, the gap between germline ends came to 18 bases. The germline gives CDR1 SGHTA, CDR2 FQGNSA. The CDR3 has 15 amino acids. Study-wide results and limits: Immune exposure information comprised only CMV serostatus. Reports indicated that the classifier achieved high specificity and sensitivity in diagnosing cytomegalovirus status. Further analysis, carried out later, found HLA-associated TCR beta chains more clonally expanded than equally common other chains.

V gene TRBV7-2 combines with J gene TRBJ1-1; a possible D gene is TRBD1 (5 bases). The sample was PBMCs. The sequence derives from a male donor in good health and CMV-seronegative. The CDR3 spells CASRPQRLGGTEAFF. CDR3 DNA sequence: TGTGCCAGCAGGCCACAACGGCTGGGGGGCACTGAAGCTTTCTTT.